This entry features one T cell receptor (beta chain) sequence. The data stem from a study of shared clonotypes between healthy human individuals. Sequenced by immunoSEQ multiplex PCR; TCRdb stores in-frame clones only, minus some. The table records millions of clones, under 95% of them present only once. CD45RO negativity and positive selection for CCR7 defined naive CD8 cells, a population that excluded terminally differentiated effector memory CD45RA+ cells. CDR3 size: 19 residues. Germline CDR1 and CDR2: GTSNPN and SVGIG (reference sequence). V lost 3 bases to trimming and J lost 2 bases, with 23 bases between them.

The clonotype originates from a man aged 18 to 29 in good health. Some clones in this sample may be carry-over from other donors' samples. The chain uses TRBV30 and TRBJ2-6; D is possibly TRBD1 or TRBD2 (5 bases each). The sample taken for sequencing was naive CD8+ T cells from PBMCs. The CDR3 bases are TGTGCCTGGAGCCAGACCTCCGGGACGTGGACCCCTGGGGCCAACGTCCTGACTTTC. This translates into CAWSQTSGTWTPGANVLTF.